This is a list of T cell receptor beta chains from one sample in a study of control samples from healthy donors and cancer patients. Using immunoSEQ multiplex PCR, the repertoire was profiled, and TCRdb retains in-frame clones only, with some absent. The table shows about 160,000 clones, with over 85% occurring only once. Sequencing was performed on blood. The receptors were gathered from a woman between 40 and 55 years old in good health. CDR3s include the opening cysteine and the closing phenylalanine or tryptophan. D genes are given only for firm matches. A clone size is listed for some rows: how often the clone was seen (once, few, many), or a class if it is expanded.

CDR3nt: TGTGCCAGCAGTGAGTCGTATGGGGACACTGAAGCTTTCTTT; CDR3aa: CASSESYGDTEAFF; j_gene: TRBJ1-1; v_gene: TRBV6-1; d_gene: .; abundance: .
CDR3nt: TGTGCCATCAGCGGGGGGGCCGTTGAGCAGTTCTTC; CDR3aa: CAISGGAVEQFF; j_gene: TRBJ2-1; v_gene: TRBV10-3; d_gene: TRBD2; abundance: .
CDR3nt: TGTGCCAGCAGTTCCGGCGGGAGGGCCTGGGAGGCCCAGTACTTC; CDR3aa: CASSSGGRAWEAQYF; j_gene: TRBJ2-5; v_gene: TRBV6-2/TRBV6-3; d_gene: TRBD2; abundance: .
CDR3nt: TGTGCCAGCAGCCAAGTAACAAACACCATATATTTT; CDR3aa: CASSQVTNTIYF; j_gene: TRBJ1-3; v_gene: TRBV3-1/TRBV3-2; d_gene: .; abundance: once
CDR3nt: TGCGCCAGCAGCTCGACCGGGACTTCCACCGGGGAGCTGTTTTTT; CDR3aa: CASSSTGTSTGELFF; j_gene: TRBJ2-2; v_gene: TRBV5-1; d_gene: .; abundance: .
CDR3nt: TGTGCCAGCAGTCTCAATCCCCGGCCCTTTGGCTACACCTTC; CDR3aa: CASSLNPRPFGYTF; j_gene: TRBJ1-2; v_gene: TRBV16; d_gene: .; abundance: .
CDR3nt: TGTGCCAGCCGTACAAATCAGGAGACCCAGTACTTC; CDR3aa: CASRTNQETQYF; j_gene: TRBJ2-5; v_gene: TRBV12-3/TRBV12-4; d_gene: .; abundance: .
CDR3nt: TGTGCCAGCAGTTTCACGCCGCTTTATGGCTACACCTTC; CDR3aa: CASSFTPLYGYTF; j_gene: TRBJ1-2; v_gene: TRBV6-5; d_gene: .; abundance: .
CDR3nt: TGTGCCAGCAGTTTAGGGGGGTTTGACGAGCAGTACTTC; CDR3aa: CASSLGGFDEQYF; j_gene: TRBJ2-7; v_gene: TRBV12-3/TRBV12-4; d_gene: .; abundance: .
CDR3nt: TGCAGCGTTCGACAGGCTGCAACTAATGAAAAACTGTTTTTT; CDR3aa: CSVRQAATNEKLFF; j_gene: TRBJ1-4; v_gene: TRBV29-1; d_gene: .; abundance: .
CDR3nt: TGTGCTAGTGGCGGACTATCGAAAGAGACCCAGTACTTC; CDR3aa: CASGGLSKETQYF; j_gene: TRBJ2-5; v_gene: TRBV12-5; d_gene: .; abundance: .
CDR3nt: TGTGCCAGCAGCCAGTCAAGGGGTTGGACCGGGGAGCTGTTTTTT; CDR3aa: CASSQSRGWTGELFF; j_gene: TRBJ2-2; v_gene: TRBV3-1/TRBV3-2; d_gene: .; abundance: .
CDR3nt: TGTGCCAGCAGCCATAACGAAAAACTGTTTTTT; CDR3aa: CASSHNEKLFF; j_gene: TRBJ1-4; v_gene: TRBV14; d_gene: .; abundance: .
CDR3nt: TGTGCCTGGAGTGTAACGACAGGGGGAAACACCATATATTTT; CDR3aa: CAWSVTTGGNTIYF; j_gene: TRBJ1-3; v_gene: TRBV30; d_gene: TRBD1; abundance: .